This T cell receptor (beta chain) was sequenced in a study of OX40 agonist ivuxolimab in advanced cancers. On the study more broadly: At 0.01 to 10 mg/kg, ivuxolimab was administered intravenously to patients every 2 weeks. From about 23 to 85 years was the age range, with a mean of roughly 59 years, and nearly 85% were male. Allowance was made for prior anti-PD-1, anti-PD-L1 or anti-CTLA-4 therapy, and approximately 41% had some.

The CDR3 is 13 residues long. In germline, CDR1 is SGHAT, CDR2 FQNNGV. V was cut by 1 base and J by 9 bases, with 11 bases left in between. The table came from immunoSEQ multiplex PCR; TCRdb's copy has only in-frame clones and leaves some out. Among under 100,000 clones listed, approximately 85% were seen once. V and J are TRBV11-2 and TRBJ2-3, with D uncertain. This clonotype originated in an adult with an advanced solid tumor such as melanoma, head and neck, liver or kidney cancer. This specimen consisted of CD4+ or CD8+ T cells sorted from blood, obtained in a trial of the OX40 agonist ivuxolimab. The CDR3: CASSLAMARTQYF. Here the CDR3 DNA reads TGTGCCAGCAGCTTAGCCATGGCGAGAACGCAGTATTTT.